The clone carrying this TCR beta chain came up once. Its antigen is undetermined. These data belong to a study of cytomegalovirus exposure and HLA in healthy donors. The PCR ran on 60 Vbeta and 13 Jbeta primers. In the original processing: In a later analysis, about 12 million of about 80 million unique beta chains occurred in at least two donors. Some clones are missing from TCRdb's copy, which holds only in-frame ones; the method was immunoSEQ multiplex PCR. That table gives V, J and clone size, and the DNA gave D and trimming. Here the sample spans roughly 180,000 clones, 75% being singletons. Broader study findings: Most of the TCR beta V segments (in an earlier analysis) were productive either about 87% or about 30% of the time.

Material: PBMCs. The source is a male donor in good health and CMV-seronegative.

For the CDR3, the DNA is TGTGCGTCAGGGACACGGATTAACTATGGCTACACCTTC. It is translated as CASGTRINYGYTF. The V call is TRBV7-9, the J call TRBJ1-2; tentative D call: TRBD1 (6 bases). The CDR3 is made up of 13 amino acids. CDR1 is SEHNR and CDR2 is FQNEAQ in the germline V gene (reference sequence).